Below are 20 T cell receptor beta chains sequenced from a single sample in a study of shared clonotypes between healthy human individuals. Terminally differentiated effector memory CD45RA+ cells were excluded by CCR7 positive selection of CD45RO-negative cells. Some clones are missing from TCRdb's copy, which holds only in-frame ones; the method was immunoSEQ multiplex PCR. The sample carries around 2,100,000 clones, roughly 94% recorded once. The sequencing sample was made of naive CD8+ T cells sorted from blood. These receptors all stem from a man between 18 and 29 years old in good health.

The rearrangement links TRBV27 to TRBJ1-2; TRBD1 matches at 7 bases. CDR3 length equals 15 residues. Germline CDR1 and CDR2: MNHEY and SMNVEV (reference sequence). Losses at the gene ends were 7 bases for V and 0 bases for J; bases not matched to a gene: 8. CDR3 residues: CASTWTGKANYGYTF. The CDR3 DNA is TGTGCCAGCACCTGGACAGGAAAAGCTAACTATGGCTACACCTTC.

This chain uses TRBV6-5 with TRBJ2-5, with 8 bases matching TRBD1. The length of the CDR3 is 15 residues. The J segment lost 5 bases and the V segment lost 5 bases, leaving 10 bases of the junction unmatched. Germline lookup yields CDR1 MNHEY and CDR2 SVGAGI. The CDR3 DNA sequence: TGTGCCAGCAGTCCCGGACAGGGCGTTTTGGAGACCCAGTACTTC. Its translation is CASSPGQGVLETQYF.

The chain employs TRBV30 and TRBJ1-1; 9 bases are shared with TRBD1. The CDR3 contains 16 residues. V trimming: 2 bases; J trimming: 0 bases; junction bases outside the gene matches: 7. Germline CDR1 and CDR2: GTSNPN and SVGIG (reference sequence). Here the CDR3 DNA reads TGTGCCTGGAGTTACAGGGGGCCCTCCTTGAACACTGAAGCTTTCTTT. This codes for CAWSYRGPSLNTEAFF.

The chain joins TRBV4-1 to TRBJ2-7; 10 nucleotides align to TRBD2. This CDR3 contains 14 residues. Germline V CDR1 and CDR2: MGHRA, YSYEKL. V was pared by 4 bases and J by 5 bases, with 5 bases of the junction left unmatched. The CDR3 loop reads CASSPLAGVNEQYF. In DNA form, the CDR3 reads TGCGCCAGCAGCCCTCTAGCGGGGGTTAACGAGCAGTACTTC.

CDR3 sequence (DNA): TGCAGCGTTGAAGATCGTGACTTCTACGAGCAGTACTTC. Translating it yields CSVEDRDFYEQYF. The chain combines TRBV29-1 with TRBJ2-7, with D unresolved. Looked up from germline, CDR1 is SQVTM and CDR2 is ANQGSEA. V gave up 0 bases and J gave up 3 bases, with 9 bases separating them. The CDR3 length is 13 residues.

Remarks on this clone: This same CDR3 is encoded by further DNA sequences in the sample. The chain joins TRBV7-6 to TRBJ2-5; possibly TRBD1 or TRBD2 for D (5 bases each). The CDR3 contains 12 residues. Germline lookup yields CDR1 SGHVS and CDR2 FNYEAQ. Trimming stripped 5 bases from V and 5 bases from J, with 9 bases between. The CDR3 spells CASSPEGETQYF. The CDR3 bases are TGTGCCAGCAGCCCAGAGGGGGAGACCCAGTACTTC.

CDR3 loop: CASSSSRDLPYGYTF. CDR3 DNA sequence: TGTGCCAGCAGTTCGAGTAGGGACCTTCCATATGGCTACACCTTC. The chain carries TRBV2 and TRBJ1-2, with D tentatively TRBD1 (5 bases). Trimming stripped 5 bases from V and 5 bases from J, with 18 bases between. Germline CDR1 reads SNHLY; CDR2 reads FYNNEI. The CDR3 loop spans 15 amino acids. The entire variable domain, with the rest obtained from reference TRBV2 and TRBJ1-2, is as follows: EPEVTQTPSHQVTQMGQEVILRCVPISNHLYFYWYRQILGQKVEFLVSFYNNEISEKSEIFDDQFSVERPDGSNFTLKIRSTKLEDSAMYFCASSSSRDLPYGYTFGSGTRLTVV.

This clone has only one observation. The genes are TRBV27 and TRBJ2-5; D remains ambiguous. Germline CDR1 MNHEY, CDR2 SMNVEV (reference sequence). V was pared by 4 bases and J by 7 bases, with 7 bases between. This CDR3 is built from 11 residues. The DNA of the CDR3 is TGTGCCAGCAGTTCCGAACGGACCCAGTACTTC. Translation: CASSSERTQYF.

This chain joins TRBV10-3 and TRBJ2-5, with TRBD2 matching over 8 bases. The V and J ends lost 6 bases and 1 base, in that order; junction bases with no gene match: 10. CDR1 and CDR2 (germline): ENHRY, SYGVKD. The CDR3 covers 16 residues. The CDR3 is CAISSAGTSIQETQYF. CDR3 coding DNA: TGTGCCATCAGCTCTGCCGGGACTAGTATCCAAGAGACCCAGTACTTC.

The chain is built from TRBV4-1 and TRBJ2-1, with D tentatively TRBD1 or TRBD2 (5 bases each). Trimming pared 1 base from V and 6 bases from J, leaving 19 bases between. Germline V gene lookup returns CDR1 MGHRA and CDR2 YSYEKL. The CDR3 covers 17 residues. This CDR3 is CASSQAPPGPRINEQFF. The CDR3 nucleotides read TGCGCCAGCAGCCAAGCCCCTCCGGGACCCCGGATCAATGAGCAGTTCTTC.

This clone appeared once. The rearrangement links TRBV27 to TRBJ2-1, with 11 bases aligning to TRBD1. The CDR3 covers 17 residues. The germline V gene encodes CDR1 MNHEY and CDR2 SMNVEV (reference sequence). J lost 1 base, V lost 6 bases, and 8 bases had no gene match. CDR3 sequence (DNA): TGTGCCAGCAGCAACTCTGGGACAGGGGGGTCCTACAATGAGCAGTTCTTC. Protein: CASSNSGTGGSYNEQFF.

The gene calls are TRBV9 and TRBJ2-3, with D uncertain. The CDR3 length is 13 residues. Germline CDR1 SGDLS, CDR2 YYNGEE. V was trimmed by 3 bases and J by 4 bases, leaving 9 bases between them. This CDR3 reads CASSEGQADTQYF. The CDR3, as DNA: TGTGCCAGCAGCGAGGGCCAGGCAGATACGCAGTATTTT.

A single count supports this clone. The chain is built from TRBV7-6 and TRBJ2-1; 10 nucleotides line up with TRBD1. Germline CDR1 reads SGHVS; CDR2 reads FNYEAQ. The trim removed 5 bases at V and 6 bases at J, leaving 7 bases unmatched. CDR3 length equals 15 residues. The CDR3 region is CASSPRQGARNEQFF. As DNA, the CDR3 is TGTGCCAGCAGCCCTAGACAGGGGGCTCGCAATGAGCAGTTCTTC.

V usage is TRBV6-6 and J usage is TRBJ1-2; TRBD1 is a possible D gene (5 bases). V lost 8 bases, J lost 3 bases, and 13 bases lay in between. The CDR3 sequence is 13 residues long. Looked up from germline, CDR1 is MNHNY and CDR2 is SVGAGI (reference sequence). The CDR3 DNA sequence: TGTGCCAGCTCCCAGGGCAGGGACTATGGCTACACCTTC. This gives the protein CASSQGRDYGYTF.

This chain links TRBV29-1 with TRBJ1-1; 10 nucleotides line up with TRBD1. The V gene's germline CDR1 is SQVTM and CDR2 ANQGSEA. V shed 1 base, J shed 1 base, and the junction held 6 bases outside the gene matches. This CDR3 region has 16 residues. The CDR3 region has the DNA TGCAGCGTTGAAGGGAACTGGGACAGGGGGAACACTGAAGCTTTCTTT. This codes for CSVEGNWDRGNTEAFF.

Note on this clone: This sample includes further DNA sequences coding for the same CDR3. The chain joins TRBV5-1 to TRBJ2-7; D remains unclear. The CDR3 totals 12 residues. Germline-derived CDR1 and CDR2 are SGHRS and YFSETQ. V shed 0 bases and J shed 4 bases, with 5 bases lying between them. The CDR3 sequence: CASSLEGYEQYF. CDR3 in DNA: TGCGCCAGCAGCTTGGAAGGATACGAGCAGTACTTC. The variable domain in full, completed from reference TRBV5-1 and TRBJ2-7, reads KAGVTQTPRYLIKTRGQQVTLSCSPISGHRSVSWYQQTPGQGLQFLFEYFSETQRNKGNFPGRFSGRQFSNSRSEMNVSTLELGDSALYLCASSLEGYEQYFGPGTRLTVT.

The chain uses TRBV6-1 and TRBJ2-7, with D perhaps matching TRBD1 (5 bases). CDR1 is MNHNS and CDR2 is SASEGT in the germline V gene. CDR3 size: 13 residues. Deletions cut 7 bases from V and 2 bases from J, with 12 bases between. CDR3 sequence reads: CASNDRGAYEQYF. CDR3 sequence (DNA): TGTGCCAGCAACGACAGAGGTGCCTACGAGCAGTACTTC.

The chain is built from TRBV6-1 and TRBJ2-3, with TRBD2 identical over 10 bases. The CDR3 covers 15 residues. The trim removed 6 bases at V and 4 bases at J, leaving 7 bases unmatched. Germline CDR1 MNHNS, CDR2 SASEGT. The CDR3 spells CASRTSGALADTQYF. CDR3 in DNA: TGTGCCAGCAGAACTAGCGGGGCCTTGGCAGATACGCAGTATTTT.

The chain recombines TRBV5-8 with TRBJ2-7; TRBD1 is a possible D gene (6 bases). The CDR3 is made up of 16 amino acids. Trimming took 0 bases from V and 4 from J, leaving 17 bases between them. The germline V gene has CDR1 SGHTS and CDR2 YDEGEE. The CDR3 DNA is TGTGCCAGCAGCTTGGCCAAGGGGACAAAGTATTACGAGCAGTACTTC. Translating gives CASSLAKGTKYYEQYF. Filled out from reference TRBV5-8 and TRBJ2-7, the complete variable domain reads EAGVTQSPTHLIKTRGQQATLRCSPISGHTSVYWYQQALGLGLQFLLWYDEGEERNRGNFPPRFSGRQFPNYSSELNVNALELEDSALYLCASSLAKGTKYYEQYFGPGTRLTVT.

This clone appeared a single time. The CDR3 protein is CASSLKGTGDYEQYF. The CDR3 DNA is TGTGCCAGCAGCCTCAAGGGTACAGGGGACTACGAGCAGTACTTC. This sequence joins TRBV14 and TRBJ2-7; 7 bases line up with TRBD1. CDR3 length: 15 amino acids. The V gene end was trimmed by 4 bases and the J gene end by 3 bases; junction bases not matched to a gene: 9. Germline CDR1 and CDR2: SGHDN and FVKESK.